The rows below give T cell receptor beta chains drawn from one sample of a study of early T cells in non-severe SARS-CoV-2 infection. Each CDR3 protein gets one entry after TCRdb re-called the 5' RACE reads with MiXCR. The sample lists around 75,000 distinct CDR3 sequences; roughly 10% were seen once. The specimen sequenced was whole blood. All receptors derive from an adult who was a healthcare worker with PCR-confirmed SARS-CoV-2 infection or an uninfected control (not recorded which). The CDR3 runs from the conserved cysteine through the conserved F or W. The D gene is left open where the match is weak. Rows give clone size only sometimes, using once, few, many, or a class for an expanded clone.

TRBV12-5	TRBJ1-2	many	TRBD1	CASGLAPWAGGYYGYTF	TGTGCTAGTGGTTTGGCACCTTGGGCAGGGGGGTATTATGGCTACACCTTC
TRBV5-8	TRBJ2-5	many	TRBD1	CASSPGRGHKETQYF	TGTGCCAGCAGCCCCGGAAGGGGGCATAAAGAGACCCAGTACTTC
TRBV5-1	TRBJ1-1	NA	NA	CASSSRWETEVFF	TGCGCCAGCAGCTCCAGATGGGAGACTGAAGTTTTCTTT
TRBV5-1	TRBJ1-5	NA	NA	CASSLGDTNQPQHF	TGCGCCAGCAGCTTGGGGGACACCAATCAGCCCCAGCATTTT
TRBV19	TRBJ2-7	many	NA	CASRSSYEQYF	TGTGCCAGTAGATCGTCCTACGAGCAGTACTTC
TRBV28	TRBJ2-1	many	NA	CASSSRERDEQFF	TGTGCCAGCAGTTCCCGGGAAAGGGATGAGCAGTTCTTC
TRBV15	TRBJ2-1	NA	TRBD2	CATSSEDVSGHNEQFF	TGTGCCACCAGCAGTGAGGACGTTAGCGGGCACAATGAGCAGTTCTTC
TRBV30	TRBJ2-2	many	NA	CAWSGANTGELFF	TGTGCCTGGAGCGGAGCGAACACCGGGGAGCTGTTTTTT
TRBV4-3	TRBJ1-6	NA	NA	CASSRAANSPLHF	TGCGCCAGCAGCCGGGCAGCCAATTCACCCCTCCACTTT
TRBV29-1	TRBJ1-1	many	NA	CSVGAGSTMNTEAFF	TGCAGCGTTGGGGCAGGATCAACTATGAACACTGAAGCTTTCTTT
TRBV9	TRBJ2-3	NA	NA	CASSVVASGLSDTQYF	TGTGCCAGCAGCGTAGTCGCTTCGGGTTTATCCGATACGCAGTATTTT
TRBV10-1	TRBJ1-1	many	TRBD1	CASSEDRASITEAFF	TGCGCCAGCAGTGAGGACAGGGCGTCCATCACTGAAGCTTTCTTT
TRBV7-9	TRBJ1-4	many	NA	CASSHSRDEKLFF	TGTGCCAGCAGCCACTCGAGGGATGAAAAACTGTTTTTT
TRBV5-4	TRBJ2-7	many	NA	CASSTAVAVNEQYF	TGTGCCAGCAGCACGGCGGTGGCAGTGAACGAGCAGTACTTC
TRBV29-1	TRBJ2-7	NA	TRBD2	CSVEFSGALSSYEQYF	TGCAGCGTTGAATTTAGCGGGGCCCTCAGCTCCTACGAGCAGTACTTC
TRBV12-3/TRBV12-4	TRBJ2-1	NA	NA	CASSFGFPPLF	TGTGCCAGCAGTTTCGGCTTTCCCCCTCTCTTC
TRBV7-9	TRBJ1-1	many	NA	CASSLNTEAFF	TGTGCCAGCAGCTTGAACACTGAAGCTTTCTTT
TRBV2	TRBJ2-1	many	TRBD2	CASRGNGGSGYNEQFF	TGTGCCAGCAGGGGGAATGGCGGGAGTGGCTACAATGAGCAGTTCTTC
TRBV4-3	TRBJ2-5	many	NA	CASSQDPGAVETQYF	TGCGCCAGCAGCCAAGATCCGGGGGCGGTGGAGACCCAGTACTTC
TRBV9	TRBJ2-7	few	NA	CASSVEAAHFASYEQYF	TGTGCCAGCAGCGTAGAGGCAGCCCATTTCGCCTCCTACGAGCAGTACTTC
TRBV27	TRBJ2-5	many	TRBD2	CASSLLAGLQETQYF	TGTGCCAGCAGTTTGCTAGCGGGCCTACAAGAGACCCAGTACTTC
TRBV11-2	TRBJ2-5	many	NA	CASSLQPTETQYF	TGTGCCAGCAGCTTACAACCCACAGAGACCCAGTACTTC
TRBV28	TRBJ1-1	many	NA	CASSGRAAFF	TGTGCCAGCAGTGGCAGGGCAGCTTTCTTT
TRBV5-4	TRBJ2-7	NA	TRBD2	CASSDLAGVYEQYF	TGTGCCAGCAGCGACCTAGCGGGGGTCTACGAGCAGTACTTC
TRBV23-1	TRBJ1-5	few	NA	CASSQREQGFQQPQHF	TGCGCCAGCAGTCAACGTGAACAGGGTTTCCAGCAGCCCCAGCATTTT
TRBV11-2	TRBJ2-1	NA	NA	CASSLKGPTDYNEQFF	TGTGCCAGCAGCTTAAAGGGCCCGACAGACTACAATGAGCAGTTCTTC
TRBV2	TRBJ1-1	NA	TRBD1	CASSGDRDTEAFF	TGTGCCAGCAGTGGAGACAGGGACACTGAAGCTTTCTTT
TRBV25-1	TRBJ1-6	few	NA	CASSESGYYNSPLHF	TGTGCCAGCAGTGAGTCAGGGTACTATAATTCACCCCTCCACTTT
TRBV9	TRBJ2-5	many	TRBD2	CASSVGLATMATVQETQYF	TGTGCCAGCAGCGTAGGACTAGCGACAATGGCTACGGTTCAAGAGACCCAGTACTTC
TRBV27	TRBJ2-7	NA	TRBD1	CASRRGTDYEQYF	TGTGCCAGCAGACGAGGGACAGACTACGAGCAGTACTTC
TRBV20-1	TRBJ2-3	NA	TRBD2	CSATSPGTSVSTDTQYF	TGCAGTGCTACCAGCCCCGGGACTAGCGTTAGCACAGATACGCAGTATTTT
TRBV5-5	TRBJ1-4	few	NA	CASSLWDREKLFF	TGTGCCAGCAGCTTGTGGGATCGTGAAAAACTGTTTTTT
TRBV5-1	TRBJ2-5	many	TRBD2	CASSQGLLAHQETQYF	TGCGCCAGCAGCCAAGGGTTACTAGCGCACCAAGAGACCCAGTACTTC
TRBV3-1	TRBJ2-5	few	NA	CASSQEESTRETQYF	TGTGCCAGCAGCCAGGAAGAGTCCACCCGGGAGACCCAGTACTTC
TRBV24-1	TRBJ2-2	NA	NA	CATSDSDTNTGELFF	TGTGCCACCAGTGATTCGGATACGAACACCGGGGAGCTGTTTTTT
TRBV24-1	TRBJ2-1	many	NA	CATSDLVRPTYNEQFF	TGTGCCACCAGTGATTTGGTCCGACCAACCTACAATGAGCAGTTCTTC
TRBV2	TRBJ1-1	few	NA	CASSLRGPRRGTEAFF	TGTGCCAGCAGTCTGCGGGGTCCAAGGCGGGGCACTGAAGCTTTCTTT
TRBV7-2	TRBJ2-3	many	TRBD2	CASSWVQGGPDTQYF	TGTGCCAGCAGCTGGGTGCAGGGAGGGCCGGATACGCAGTATTTT
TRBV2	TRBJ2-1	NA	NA	CASSFSGGEQFF	TGTGCCAGCAGTTTTAGCGGAGGCGAGCAGTTCTTC
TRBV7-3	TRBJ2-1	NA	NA	CASSPAPGVQNEQFF	TGTGCCAGCAGCCCCGCCCCGGGAGTACAAAATGAGCAGTTCTTC
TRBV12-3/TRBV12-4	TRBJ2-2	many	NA	CASSLNVGTGELFF	TGTGCCAGCAGTTTAAATGTGGGAACCGGGGAGCTGTTTTTT
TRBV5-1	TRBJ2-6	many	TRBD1	CASSSLQGQNISGANVLTF	TGCGCCAGCAGTTCCCTACAGGGGCAAAACATCTCTGGGGCCAACGTCCTGACTTTC
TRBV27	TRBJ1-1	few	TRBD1	CASSPGRGQAFF	TGTGCCAGCAGTCCAGGGAGGGGGCAAGCTTTCTTT
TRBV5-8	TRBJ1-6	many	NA	CASSSDPRNLHF	TGTGCCAGCAGCTCTGACCCGCGCAACCTCCACTTT
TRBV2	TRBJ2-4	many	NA	CASSAEGLAKNIQYF	TGTGCCAGCAGTGCCGAGGGACTAGCCAAAAACATTCAGTACTTC
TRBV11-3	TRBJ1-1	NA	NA	CASGKGPDTEAFF	TGTGCCAGCGGAAAGGGACCCGACACTGAAGCTTTCTTT
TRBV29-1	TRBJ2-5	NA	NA	CSVEDLWDIQETQYF	TGCAGCGTTGAAGATCTGTGGGACATCCAAGAGACCCAGTACTTC
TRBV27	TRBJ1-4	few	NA	CASSSLADEFLNEKLFF	TGTGCCAGCAGTAGCCTTGCGGATGAATTCCTAAATGAAAAACTGTTTTTT
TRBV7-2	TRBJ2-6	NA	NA	CASSLATGANVLTF	TGTGCCAGCAGCTTGGCAACAGGGGCCAACGTCCTGACTTTC
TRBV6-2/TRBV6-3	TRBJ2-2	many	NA	CASSYVGRDVTGELFF	TGTGCCAGCAGTTACGTCGGCAGGGATGTCACCGGGGAGCTGTTTTTT
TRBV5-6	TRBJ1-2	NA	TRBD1	CASSFRDRNYGCTF	TGTGCCAGCAGCTTCAGGGACAGAAACTATGGCTGCACCTTC
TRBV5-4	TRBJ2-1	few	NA	CASSAAVGEQFF	TGTGCCAGCAGCGCGGCGGTTGGGGAGCAGTTCTTC
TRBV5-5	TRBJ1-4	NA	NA	CASSLEVEKLFF	TGTGCCAGCAGCTTGGAGGTTGAAAAACTGTTTTTT
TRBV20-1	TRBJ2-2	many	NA	CSARDGARLRGELFF	TGCAGTGCTAGAGATGGGGCAAGGCTACGCGGGGAGCTGTTTTTT
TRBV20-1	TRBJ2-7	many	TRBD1	CSAREDREQYF	TGCAGTGCTAGAGAGGACAGGGAGCAGTACTTC